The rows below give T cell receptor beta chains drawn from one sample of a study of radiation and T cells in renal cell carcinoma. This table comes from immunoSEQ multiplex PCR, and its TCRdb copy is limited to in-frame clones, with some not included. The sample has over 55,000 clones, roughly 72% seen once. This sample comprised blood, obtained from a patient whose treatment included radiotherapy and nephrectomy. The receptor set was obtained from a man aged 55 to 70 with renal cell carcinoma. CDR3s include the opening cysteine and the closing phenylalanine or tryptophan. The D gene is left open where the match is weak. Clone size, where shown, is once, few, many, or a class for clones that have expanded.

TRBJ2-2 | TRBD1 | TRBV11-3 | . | CASSFDRGAGELFF | TGTGCCAGCAGCTTCGACAGGGGAGCCGGGGAGCTGTTTTTT
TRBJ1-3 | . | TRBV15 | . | CATSREAEPGNTIYF | TGTGCCACCAGCAGAGAGGCTGAGCCTGGAAACACCATATATTTT
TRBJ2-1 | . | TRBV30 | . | CAWSWVDEQFF | TGTGCCTGGAGTTGGGTGGATGAGCAGTTCTTC
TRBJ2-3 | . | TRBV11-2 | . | CASSPLGGQGTDTQYF | TGTGCCAGCAGCCCTCTAGGGGGGCAGGGCACAGATACGCAGTATTTT
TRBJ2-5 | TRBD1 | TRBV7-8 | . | CASSSDREGTQYF | TGTGCCAGCAGCTCCGACAGGGAAGGGACCCAGTACTTC
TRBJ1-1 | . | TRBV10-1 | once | CASKRGSNTEAFF | TGCGCCAGCAAACGGGGATCGAACACTGAAGCTTTCTTT
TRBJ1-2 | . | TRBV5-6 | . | CASSLVWDYGYTF | TGTGCCAGCAGCTTGGTTTGGGACTATGGCTACACCTTC
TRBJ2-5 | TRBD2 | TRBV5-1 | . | CASSLGLAGGTQTQYF | TGCGCCAGCAGCTTGGGACTAGCGGGAGGTACGCAGACCCAGTACTTC
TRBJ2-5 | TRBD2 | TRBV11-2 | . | CASSSSGRLETQYF | TGTGCCAGCAGCTCTAGCGGGAGGTTGGAGACCCAGTACTTC
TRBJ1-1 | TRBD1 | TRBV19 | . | CASSLHTGTGYTEAFF | TGTGCCAGTAGTCTCCATACCGGGACAGGGTACACTGAAGCTTTCTTT
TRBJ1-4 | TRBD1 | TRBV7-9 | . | CASSTAGTANEKLFF | TGTGCCAGCAGCACGGCCGGGACAGCAAATGAAAAACTGTTTTTT
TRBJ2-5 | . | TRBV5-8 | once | CASSPHQETQYF | TGTGCCAGCAGCCCCCACCAAGAGACCCAGTACTTC
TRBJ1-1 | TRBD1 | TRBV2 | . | CASSKAGTGNTEAFF | TGTGCCAGCTCCAAGGCCGGGACAGGGAACACTGAAGCTTTCTTT
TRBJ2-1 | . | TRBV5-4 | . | CASSYRVPGHNEQFF | TGTGCCAGCAGCTACCGGGTCCCAGGCCACAATGAGCAGTTCTTC
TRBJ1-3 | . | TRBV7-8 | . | CASSPLGVVSGNTIYF | TGTGCCAGCAGTCCTCTGGGTGTTGTGTCTGGAAACACCATATATTTT
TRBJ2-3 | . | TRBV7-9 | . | CASSYARGRGSTDTQYF | TGTGCCAGCAGCTACGCAAGGGGGCGGGGGAGCACAGATACGCAGTATTTT
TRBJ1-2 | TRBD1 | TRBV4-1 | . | CASSQDPGQGVGGYTF | TGCGCCAGCAGCCAAGACCCGGGACAGGGGGTTGGTGGCTACACCTTC
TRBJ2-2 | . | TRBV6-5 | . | CASSWGLNTGELFF | TGTGCCAGCAGTTGGGGACTTAACACCGGGGAGCTGTTTTTT
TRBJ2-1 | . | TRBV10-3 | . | CAISESQEQFF | TGTGCCATCAGTGAATCACAGGAGCAGTTCTTC
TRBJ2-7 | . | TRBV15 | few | CATSRATAFGEQYF | TGTGCCACCAGCAGAGCTACCGCCTTTGGCGAGCAGTACTTC
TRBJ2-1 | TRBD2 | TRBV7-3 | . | CASSFSTGSGLQNYNEQFF | TGTGCCAGCAGCTTCTCAACGGGGTCGGGACTACAAAACTACAATGAGCAGTTCTTC
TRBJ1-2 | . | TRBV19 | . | CASSIGVEGYGYTF | TGTGCCAGTAGTATAGGAGTGGAGGGCTATGGCTACACCTTC
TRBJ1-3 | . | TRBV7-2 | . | CASSLVVVRGGGNTIYF | TGTGCCAGCAGCTTAGTAGTAGTACGGGGCGGTGGAAACACCATATATTTT
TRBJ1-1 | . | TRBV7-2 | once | CASSLVGDGQLVWAFF | TGTGCCAGCAGCTTAGTTGGGGATGGCCAATTGGTGTGGGCTTTCTTT
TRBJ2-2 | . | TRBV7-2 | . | CASSLGLYTGELFF | TGTGCCAGCAGCTTAGGGCTCTACACCGGGGAGCTGTTTTTT
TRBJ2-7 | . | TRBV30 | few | CAWSVGYVPYEQYF | TGTGCCTGGAGTGTTGGGTACGTCCCCTACGAGCAGTACTTC
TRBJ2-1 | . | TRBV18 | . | CASSPPGVYNEQFF | TGTGCCAGCTCACCACCCGGGGTTTACAATGAGCAGTTCTTC
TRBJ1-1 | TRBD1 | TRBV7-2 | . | CASSYEQGAHTEAFF | TGTGCCAGCAGCTATGAACAGGGGGCGCACACTGAAGCTTTCTTT
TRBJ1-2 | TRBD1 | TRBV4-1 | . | CASSQEIADRGNGYTF | TGCGCCAGCAGCCAAGAAATCGCAGACAGGGGTAATGGCTACACCTTC
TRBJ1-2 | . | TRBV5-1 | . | CASSPGTSYGYTF | TGCGCCAGCAGCCCTGGGACCTCCTATGGCTACACCTTC
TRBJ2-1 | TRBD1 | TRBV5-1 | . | CASSPPRGTGGNEQFF | TGCGCCAGCAGCCCGCCGAGAGGGACAGGGGGGAATGAGCAGTTCTTC
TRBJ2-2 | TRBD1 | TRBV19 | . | CASSLRDREGAGELFF | TGTGCCAGTAGTCTAAGGGACAGGGAGGGGGCCGGGGAGCTGTTTTTT
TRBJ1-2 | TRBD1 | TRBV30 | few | CAWSHTGARAF | TGTGCCTGGAGTCATACAGGGGCCCGGGCATTC
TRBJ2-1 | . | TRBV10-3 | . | CALGEYNEQFF | TGTGCCCTCGGGGAGTACAATGAGCAGTTCTTC
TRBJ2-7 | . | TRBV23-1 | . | CASSHWQGFYEQYF | TGCGCCAGCAGTCATTGGCAGGGGTTCTACGAGCAGTACTTC
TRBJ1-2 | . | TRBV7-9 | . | CASSLWSGDNYGYTF | TGTGCCAGCAGCTTATGGTCAGGGGATAACTATGGCTACACCTTC